Following are 14 T cell receptor beta chains from one sample sequenced in a study of shared clonotypes between healthy human individuals. TCRdb keeps only in-frame clones here, not all; method: immunoSEQ multiplex PCR. The sample comprises about 600,000 clones, around 97% of which are singletons, and about 0.06% rests with the top ten. Sequenced input: naive CD4+ T cells sorted from blood. This sample's subset: CD45RA+ positively selected. The source is a woman in her 30s in good health.

The chain uses TRBV5-4 and TRBJ2-2, with 7 nucleotides matching TRBD1. Looked up from germline, CDR1 is SGHNT and CDR2 is YYREEE (reference sequence). V shed 4 bases and J 2 bases; nucleotides not matched to a gene: 5. This CDR3 contains 15 residues. The CDR3 bases are TGTGCCAGCAGCCCGACAGGGACCAACACCGGGGAGCTGTTTTTT. Translation gives CASSPTGTNTGELFF. Complete variable domain (other parts from reference TRBV5-4 and TRBJ2-2): ETGVTQSPTHLIKTRGQQVTLRCSSQSGHNTVSWYQQALGQGPQFIFQYYREEENGRGNFPPRFSGLQFPNYSSELNVNALELDDSALYLCASSPTGTNTGELFFGEGSRLTVL.

The J gene is TRBJ2-3, the V gene TRBV18, with D possibly matching TRBD2 (6 bases). CDR1 and CDR2 from the germline V gene are KGHSH and LQKENI. V was trimmed by 7 bases and J by 4 bases, leaving 12 bases between them. The CDR3 consists of 13 residues. The CDR3 sequence: CASFPGASDTQYF. The CDR3 DNA follows: TGTGCCAGCTTCCCGGGAGCCTCAGATACGCAGTATTTT. Supplemented by reference TRBV18 and TRBJ2-3, the full variable domain reads NAGVMQNPRHLVRRRGQEARLRCSPMKGHSHVYWYRQLPEEGLKFMVYLQKENIIDESGMPKERFSAEFPKEGPSILRIQQVVRGDSAAYFCASFPGASDTQYFGPGTRLTVL.

The V call is TRBV29-1, the J call TRBJ1-2, with D possibly being TRBD1 (6 bases). CDR1 is SQVTM and CDR2 is ANQGSEA in the germline V gene. CDR3 length: 15 residues. Trimming removed 3 bases from V and 4 bases from J, with 18 bases in between. In nucleotides, the CDR3 is TGCAGCGTTGACCCGGGACAACATTCAGCCTATGGCTACACCTTC. It codes for CSVDPGQHSAYGYTF. Using reference TRBV29-1 and TRBJ1-2 for the parts outside the CDR3, the full variable domain is SAVISQKPSRDICQRGTSLTIQCQVDSQVTMMFWYRQQPGQSLTLIATANQGSEATYESGFVIDKFPISRPNLTFSTLTVSNMSPEDSSIYLCSVDPGQHSAYGYTFGSGTRLTVV.

V gene TRBV19 combines with J gene TRBJ2-7; a weak D match, TRBD1 (5 bases). The CDR3 extends over 13 amino acids. V was shortened by 5 bases and J by 2 bases, with 10 bases between the two germline ends. In germline, CDR1 is LNHDA, CDR2 SQIVND (reference sequence). Written as DNA, the CDR3 is TGTGCCAGTAGTCTCGACAGAGCCTACGAGCAGTACTTC. It specifies CASSLDRAYEQYF. The full variable domain, completed using reference TRBV19 and TRBJ2-7, is DGGITQSPKYLFRKEGQNVTLSCEQNLNHDAMYWYRQDPGQGLRLIYYSQIVNDFQKGDIAEGYSVSREKKESFPLTVTSAQKNPTAFYLCASSLDRAYEQYFGPGTRLTVT.

The chain has TRBV6-1 and TRBJ2-7, with 7 bases aligning to TRBD2. Germline CDR1 MNHNS, CDR2 SASEGT. J was trimmed by 6 bases and V by 4 bases; bases with no gene match: 9. The CDR3 has 14 residues. CDR3: CASSATSGGTEQYF. In DNA, the CDR3 is TGTGCCAGCAGTGCCACCTCGGGGGGAACCGAGCAGTACTTC.

The J gene is TRBJ2-7, the V gene TRBV23-1; tentative D call: TRBD1 (6 bases). TRBV23-1 is an ORF, with its function uncertain. CDR3 length: 13 residues. Trimming pared 6 bases from V and 2 bases from J, leaving 11 bases between. CDR3 amino acids: CASSLQGPYEQYF. CDR3 DNA sequence: TGCGCCAGCAGCCTACAGGGTCCCTACGAGCAGTACTTC.

The chain joins TRBV4-1 to TRBJ2-1; 12 bases line up with TRBD2. The length of the CDR3 is 16 residues. CDR1 and CDR2 (germline): MGHRA, YSYEKL. V trimming: 2 bases; J trimming: 5 bases; junction bases outside the gene matches: 4. CDR3 sequence: CASSQPLAGGHNEQFF. DNA of the CDR3: TGCGCCAGCAGCCAACCCCTAGCGGGAGGGCACAATGAGCAGTTCTTC.

The chain couples TRBV28 to TRBJ2-7; TRBD2 is a possible D gene (6 bases). Between the trimmed V and J ends, which lost 1 base and 4 bases, there was a span of 23 bases. Looked up from germline, CDR1 is MDHEN and CDR2 is SYDVKM. The CDR3 has 18 residues. The CDR3 bases are TGTGCCAGCAGTTTATCCCCCCTGAGGCGGGGAGAATGGTACGAGCAGTACTTC. Protein: CASSLSPLRRGEWYEQYF.

This clone was observed a single time. The rearrangement joins TRBV6-5 to TRBJ2-2; 12 nucleotides line up with TRBD1. CDR1 and CDR2 (germline): MNHEY, SVGAGI. The junction had 2 bases not matched to a gene; V was cut back by 6 bases and J by 3 bases. This CDR3 has 15 amino acids. The CDR3 nucleotides are TGTGCCAGCAGCCGGGACAGGGGGCACACCGGGGAGCTGTTTTTT. Translated: CASSRDRGHTGELFF.

This chain links TRBV29-1 with TRBJ2-4; 14 bases match TRBD2. V dropped 3 bases and J dropped 3; count of bases not matched to a gene: 10. Germline loops: CDR1 SQVTM, CDR2 ANQGSEA. CDR3 length: 18 residues. The DNA of the CDR3 is TGCAGCGTTGATGTGCCGGGACTAGCGGGAGCTGGCAAAAACATTCAGTACTTC. Residues: CSVDVPGLAGAGKNIQYF.

The chain combines TRBV27 with TRBJ2-5; the match to TRBD1 covers 7 bases. With the DNA end fitting TRBJ2-7 better, the J assignment may be wrong. The CDR3 has 14 amino acids. From germline, CDR1 is MNHEY and CDR2 SMNVEV (reference sequence). Here the CDR3 reads CASSPPGTASEQYF. The DNA of the CDR3 is TGTGCCAGCAGTCCACCCGGGACAGCGAGCGAGCAGTACTTC.

This chain joins TRBV5-1 and TRBJ1-1; D call uncertain. The CDR3 is made up of 12 amino acids. V lost 6 bases to trimming and J lost 3 bases, with 9 bases between them. Germline lookup yields CDR1 SGHRS and CDR2 YFSETQ. The DNA for the CDR3 is TGCGCCAGCAAGGCCCCGGACACTGAAGCTTTCTTT. Translation gives CASKAPDTEAFF.

The chain links TRBV30 to TRBJ2-3; TRBD1 matches 10 bases. This CDR3 is 12 amino acids long. Losses at the gene ends were 5 bases for V and 4 bases for J; bases not matched to a gene: 0. Germline values: CDR1 GTSNPN, CDR2 SVGIG (reference sequence). In DNA form, the CDR3 reads TGTGCCTGGGGACAGGGGGCAGATACGCAGTATTTT. Amino acid sequence: CAWGQGADTQYF.

The chain uses TRBV5-1 and TRBJ1-2; possibly TRBD1 for D (6 bases). The CDR3 totals 15 residues. Germline CDR1 SGHRS, CDR2 YFSETQ. V lost 0 bases, J lost 6 bases, and 15 bases lay in between. The chain's CDR3 is CASSLGGQLSNGYTF. DNA for the CDR3: TGCGCCAGCAGCTTGGGTGGACAGCTTTCAAATGGCTACACCTTC.